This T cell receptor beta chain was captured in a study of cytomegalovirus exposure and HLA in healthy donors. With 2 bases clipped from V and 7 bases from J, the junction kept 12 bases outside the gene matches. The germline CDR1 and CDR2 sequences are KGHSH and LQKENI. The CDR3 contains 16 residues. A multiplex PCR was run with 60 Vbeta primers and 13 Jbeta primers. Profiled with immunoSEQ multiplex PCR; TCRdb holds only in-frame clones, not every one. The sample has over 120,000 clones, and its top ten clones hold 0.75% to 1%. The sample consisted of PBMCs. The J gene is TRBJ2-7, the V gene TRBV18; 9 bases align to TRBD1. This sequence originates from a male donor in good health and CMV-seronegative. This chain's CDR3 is CASSPVLAQGAGEQYF. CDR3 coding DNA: TGTGCCAGCTCACCAGTTCTTGCACAGGGGGCGGGTGAGCAGTACTTC.